The entry below describes one T cell receptor beta chain. After removal of 8 bases from V and 4 bases from J, the junction contained 0 bases not matched to a gene. The germline V gene encodes CDR1 MDHEN and CDR2 SYDVKM. CDR3 size: 12 residues. This entry belongs to a study of blood T cell repertoires in COVID-19. Here immunoSEQ multiplex PCR was the method, and the copy in TCRdb shows in-frame clones only, minus some. The table shows tens of thousands of clones, with around 80% occurring only once. Sequenced: peripheral blood. The J gene is TRBJ1-1, the V gene TRBV28; TRBD1 matches 11 bases. The receptor's source is a man between 60 and 75 years old with acute or convalescent COVID-19. The CDR3 reads CASGTGGTEAFF. CDR3 nucleotide sequence: TGTGCCAGCGGGACAGGGGGCACTGAAGCTTTCTTT.